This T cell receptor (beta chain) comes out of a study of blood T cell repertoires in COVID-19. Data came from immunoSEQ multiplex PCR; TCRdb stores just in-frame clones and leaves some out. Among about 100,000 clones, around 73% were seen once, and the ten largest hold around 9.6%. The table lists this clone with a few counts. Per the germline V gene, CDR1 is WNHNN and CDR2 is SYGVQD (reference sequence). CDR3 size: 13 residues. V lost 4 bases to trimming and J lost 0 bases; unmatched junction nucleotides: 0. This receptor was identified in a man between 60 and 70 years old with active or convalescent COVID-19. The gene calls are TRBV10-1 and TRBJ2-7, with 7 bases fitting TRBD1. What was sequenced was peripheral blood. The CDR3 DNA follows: TGCGCCAGCAGTGCAGGGGGCTCCTACGAGCAGTACTTC. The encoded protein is CASSAGGSYEQYF.